This T cell receptor beta chain was found in a study of Graves' ophthalmopathy and Graves' hyperthyroidism. Findings of the study overall: The authors also found most expanded thyroid clonotypes above 0.001 frequency in blood.

This clonotype was seen a single time. Its antigen is not known. Amplifying from RNA transcripts, the study obtained TCR beta CDR3 regions. HTBI-primed first-round RT-PCR preceded second-round multiplex PCR. TCRdb ran MiXCR on the multiplex PCR reads and lists one entry per CDR3 protein. Seen here are over a million distinct CDR3 sequences, 35% to 40% observed once, and the top ten hold approximately 10%. The CDR3 is 14 amino acids. Between the trimmed V and J ends, which lost 3 bases and 8 bases, there was a span of 13 bases. CDR1 and CDR2 (germline): SGHTA, FQGNSA. What was sequenced was peripheral blood or thyroid tissue (not recorded which). The chain links TRBV7-2 to TRBJ1-4; no clear D gene. This clonotype originated in an adult man with Graves' hyperthyroidism. CDR3 in amino acids: CASSLAWVEEKLFF. The CDR3 coding sequence is TGTGCCAGCAGCTTGGCCTGGGTGGAGGAAAAACTGTTTTTT. Drawing the rest from reference TRBV7-2 and TRBJ1-4, the complete variable domain is GAGVSQSPSNKVTEKGKDVELRCDPISGHTALYWYRQSLGQGLEFLIYFQGNSAPDKSGLPSDRFSAERTGGSVSTLTIQRTQQEDSAVYLCASSLAWVEEKLFFGSGTQLSVL.